This record looks at one T cell receptor (beta chain) sequence and its context. These data belong to a study of blood T cell repertoires in COVID-19. Study as a whole: The samples span acute and convalescent COVID-19 from the United States, Italy and Spain.

CDR3 length: 14 amino acids. Trimming cost V 2 bases and J 4 bases; bases outside gene matches: 2. Per germline, CDR1 SGHTA and CDR2 FQGNSA. Some clones are missing from TCRdb's copy, which holds only in-frame ones; the method was immunoSEQ multiplex PCR. Of roughly 310,000 clones in the sample, 70% to 90% were seen once. The sample was peripheral blood. This chain uses TRBV7-2 with TRBJ2-3; 8 bases line up with TRBD2. The TCR sequence derives from a woman in her 50s with active or convalescent COVID-19. The CDR3 protein is CASSLNGGADTQYF. The CDR3 DNA reads TGTGCCAGCAGCTTAAACGGGGGGGCAGATACGCAGTATTTT.